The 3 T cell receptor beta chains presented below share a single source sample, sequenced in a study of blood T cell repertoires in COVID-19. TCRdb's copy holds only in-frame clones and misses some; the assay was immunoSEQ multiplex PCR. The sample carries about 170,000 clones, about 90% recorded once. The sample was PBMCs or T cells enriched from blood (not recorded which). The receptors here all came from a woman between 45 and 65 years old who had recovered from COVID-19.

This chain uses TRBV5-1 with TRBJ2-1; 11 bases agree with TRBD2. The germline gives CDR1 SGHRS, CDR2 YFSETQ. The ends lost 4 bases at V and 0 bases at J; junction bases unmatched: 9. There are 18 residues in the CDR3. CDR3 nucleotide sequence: TGCGCCAGCAGCCCTCGGACTAGCGGGCTTAGCTCCTACAATGAGCAGTTCTTC. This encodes CASSPRTSGLSSYNEQFF. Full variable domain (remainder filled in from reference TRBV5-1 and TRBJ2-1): KAGVTQTPRYLIKTRGQQVTLSCSPISGHRSVSWYQQTPGQGLQFLFEYFSETQRNKGNFPGRFSGRQFSNSRSEMNVSTLELGDSALYLCASSPRTSGLSSYNEQFFGPGTRLTVL.

CDR3 DNA sequence: TGTGCCAGTACACGCAGCGGACAGGGAAATTCACCCCTCCACTTT. Protein sequence: CASTRSGQGNSPLHF. The chain joins TRBV19 to TRBJ1-6; 8 bases align to TRBD1. The CDR3 has 15 amino acids. Germline V CDR1 and CDR2: LNHDA, SQIVND (reference sequence). With V trimmed by 7 bases and J by 7 bases, 9 bases remained unmatched.

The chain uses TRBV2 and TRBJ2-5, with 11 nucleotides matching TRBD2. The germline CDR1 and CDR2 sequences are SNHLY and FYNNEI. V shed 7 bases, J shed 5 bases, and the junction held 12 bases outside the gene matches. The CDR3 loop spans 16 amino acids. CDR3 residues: CASKTSGSWYMETQYF. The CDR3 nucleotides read TGTGCCAGCAAAACTAGCGGGAGTTGGTATATGGAGACCCAGTACTTC.